The rows below give T cell receptor beta chains drawn from one sample of a study of beta chain features in type 1 diabetes. The method was immunoSEQ multiplex PCR; TCRdb's version includes in-frame clones alone and lacks a portion of them. The profile shows some 350,000 clones, about 10% of them singletons. The sequenced material came from central memory CD4+ T cells from blood. These receptors were taken from a man younger than 40 with type 1 diabetes. Both conserved end residues are part of each CDR3. A D gene is named only where the DNA matches it firmly. Expanded clones are given a class, and other clones once, few, many or no size at all.

j_call | v_call | clone_size | d_call | cdr3_nt | cdr3_aa
TRBJ2-4 | TRBV6-1 | . | TRBD1 | TGTGCCAGCAGTCTAGACAGGGCGGCCAAAAACATTCAGTACTTC | CASSLDRAAKNIQYF
TRBJ2-1 | TRBV5-1 | many | . | TGCGCCAGCAGCTTGTTGCCGGGGAACAATGAGCAGTTCTTC | CASSLLPGNNEQFF
TRBJ2-3 | TRBV2 | . | . | TGTGCCAGCAGAGACGGGTCTAGCACAGATACGCAGTATTTT | CASRDGSSTDTQYF
TRBJ2-3 | TRBV19 | few | TRBD1 | TGTGCCAGTAGTCCTAATCGGGACAGCCTACAGTATTTT | CASSPNRDSLQYF
TRBJ1-4 | TRBV4-2 | . | TRBD1 | TGTGCCAGCAGCCAAGCATCCGGGACAGGGAATGAAAAACTGTTTTTT | CASSQASGTGNEKLFF
TRBJ1-4 | TRBV7-2 | few | . | TGTGCCAGCAGCTTAGGTGGCAGGTCGGGTGAAAAACTGTTTTTT | CASSLGGRSGEKLFF
TRBJ2-5 | TRBV5-5 | few | TRBD1 | TGTGCCAGCAGCTTCGGACAGGGATTTCAAGAGACCCAGTACTTC | CASSFGQGFQETQYF
TRBJ2-3 | TRBV11-2 | once | . | TGTGCCAGCAGCTTAGCGGGTACCTCCGGGACAGATACGCAGTATTTT | CASSLAGTSGTDTQYF
TRBJ2-2 | TRBV5-4 | few | . | TGTGCCAGCAGCCGGGAGACCACCGGGGAGCTGTTTTTT | CASSRETTGELFF
TRBJ1-1 | TRBV2 | . | . | TGTGCCAGCAGTCTCATGGACACTGGAGCTTTCTTT | CASSLMDTGAFF
TRBJ2-1 | TRBV11-3 | . | TRBD1 | TGTGCCAGCAGCCCGCGGACAGGGGTCTCCTACAATGAGCAGTTCTTC | CASSPRTGVSYNEQFF
TRBJ1-1 | TRBV18 | few | TRBD1 | TGTGCCAGCTCATCCCGACAGGGGAGCTACACTGAAGCTTTCTTT | CASSSRQGSYTEAFF
TRBJ1-4 | TRBV4-2 | few | . | TGTGCCAGCAGCCAAGAGCGGGCAACTAATGAAAAACTGTTTTTT | CASSQERATNEKLFF
TRBJ2-1 | TRBV27 | . | . | TGTGCCAGCAGTTTCCAGGTGGGCGGATATGAGCAGTTCTTC | CASSFQVGGYEQFF
TRBJ2-3 | TRBV11-2 | few | . | TGTGCCAGCAGCTTAGACCACCGTACGCAGTATTTT | CASSLDHRTQYF
TRBJ1-5 | TRBV7-9 | many | . | TGTGCCAGCAGCTTCTCAGGGAGCGGTCAGCCCCAGCATTTT | CASSFSGSGQPQHF
TRBJ2-7 | TRBV28 | . | . | TGTGCCATCGCTCGCGGCAGTTCCTACGAGCAGTACTTC | CAIARGSSYEQYF
TRBJ1-2 | TRBV7-9 | few | . | TGTGCCAGCAGCACTTTCTATGGCTACACCTTC | CASSTFYGYTF
TRBJ2-5 | TRBV2 | . | . | TGTGCCAGCAGTGAAGGGGGGACCCAGTACTTC | CASSEGGTQYF
TRBJ1-5 | TRBV2 | once | . | TGTGCCAGCAGTGATATGGGGAATCAGCCCCAACATTTT | CASSDMGNQPQHF
TRBJ2-3 | TRBV7-9 | . | . | TGTGCCAGCAGCTTAGCTAGCACAGATACGCAGTATTTT | CASSLASTDTQYF
TRBJ2-5 | TRBV9 | few | . | TGTGCCAGCAGCGTGTGGGGCTTAGGGGAGACCCAGTACTTC | CASSVWGLGETQYF
TRBJ2-7 | TRBV5-5 | few | TRBD1 | TGTGCCAGCAGCTGGGGGACAGGGCCCTACGAGCAGTACTTC | CASSWGTGPYEQYF
TRBJ2-1 | TRBV7-9 | few | TRBD2 | TGTGCCAGCAGCTTTGGGACTAGCGGGAGCAATGAGCAGTTCTTC | CASSFGTSGSNEQFF
TRBJ2-3 | TRBV13 | . | TRBD2 | TGTGCCAGCAGCTTGACTAGCGGAAGCGCAGATTCGCAGTATTTT | CASSLTSGSADSQYF
TRBJ1-2 | TRBV28 | many | . | TGTGCCAGCAGTTTGAGCCAAGGGGGCTACACCTTC | CASSLSQGGYTF
TRBJ1-5 | TRBV30 | few | . | TGTGCCTGGAGTGACTTACAGGGTAGTCAGCCCCAGCATTTT | CAWSDLQGSQPQHF
TRBJ2-2 | TRBV10-3 | . | . | TGTGCCATCAGAGGCGGGATCCAGAACACCGGGGAGCTGTTTTTT | CAIRGGIQNTGELFF
TRBJ1-1 | TRBV5-1 | . | TRBD1 | TGCGCCAGCAGCCCGGGACAGGGGCTGAACACTGAAGCTTTCTTT | CASSPGQGLNTEAFF
TRBJ1-1 | TRBV27 | . | . | TGTGCCAGCAGCAGGGCCTTGAACACTGAAGCTTTCTTT | CASSRALNTEAFF
TRBJ2-4 | TRBV27 | . | . | TGTGCCAGCAGTCCACCCGAGGGGAGGCCCAAAAACATTCAGTACTTC | CASSPPEGRPKNIQYF
TRBJ1-1 | TRBV6-5 | . | . | TGTGCCAGCAGTCACTTACAGGAGAACACTGAAGCTTTCTTT | CASSHLQENTEAFF
TRBJ2-7 | TRBV28 | few | TRBD2 | TGTGCCAGCAGTTTTGGCGGGAGTAAGGGGCGTGAGCAGTACTTC | CASSFGGSKGREQYF
TRBJ1-2 | TRBV2 | few | . | TGTGCCAGCAGTAAGGCAGGCAGCTATGGCTACACCTTC | CASSKAGSYGYTF
TRBJ2-7 | TRBV28 | few | . | TGTGCCAGCAGTCCACACACCTACGAGCAGTACTTC | CASSPHTYEQYF
TRBJ2-5 | TRBV18 | many | . | TGTGCCAGCTCACCCTTGGACAAAGAGACCCAGTACTTC | CASSPLDKETQYF
TRBJ2-2 | TRBV5-4 | few | TRBD2 | TGTGCCAGCAGCCTTGGACTAGCGGTGAACACCGGGGAGCTGTTTTTT | CASSLGLAVNTGELFF
TRBJ1-2 | TRBV11-1 | few | . | TGTGCCAGCAGCCAATTGGACACCTCCTATGGCTACACCTTC | CASSQLDTSYGYTF
TRBJ2-2 | TRBV9 | many | . | TGTGCCAGCAGCCCTGGGACCAGGGAGCTGTTTTTT | CASSPGTRELFF
TRBJ1-2 | TRBV11-2 | . | . | TGTGCCAGCAGCTTAGAACGGGGAGCTAACTATGGCTACACCTTC | CASSLERGANYGYTF
TRBJ1-4 | TRBV7-8 | . | . | TGTGCCAGCAGCTTCACACCGTTGGATGAAAAACTGTTTTTT | CASSFTPLDEKLFF
TRBJ1-1 | TRBV7-9 | . | . | TGTGCCAGCAGCTCGCGGACAGAATCGAGTATGAACACTGAAGCTTTCTTT | CASSSRTESSMNTEAFF
TRBJ1-3 | TRBV7-2 | few | TRBD1 | TGTGCCAGCAGCTGGACAGGGGCTTCCTCTGGAAACACCATATATTTT | CASSWTGASSGNTIYF
TRBJ2-1 | TRBV6-1 | . | TRBD2 | TGTGCCATCAAGGGGACTAGCGGGAGTCACAATGAGCAGTTCTTC | CAIKGTSGSHNEQFF
TRBJ1-1 | TRBV28 | . | . | TGTGCCAGCTTCGTCCCCTTTAACTCAGAAGCTTTCTTT | CASFVPFNSEAFF
TRBJ2-2 | TRBV28 | . | . | TGTGCCAGCTGGCCCGGGATAAGTACCGGGGAGCTGTTTTTT | CASWPGISTGELFF
TRBJ2-5 | TRBV7-9 | few | TRBD2 | TGTGCCAGCAGCTTAGGCCTAGCGGGAGTACTCCAAGAGACCCAGTACTTC | CASSLGLAGVLQETQYF
TRBJ2-7 | TRBV21-1 | . | . | TGTGCCAGCAGCAACAGGGAGGGGGACGAGCAGTACTTC | CASSNREGDEQYF
TRBJ2-1 | TRBV7-9 | . | . | TGTGCCAGCAGCTTCCCAGGCTCCTACAATGAGCAGTTCTTC | CASSFPGSYNEQFF
TRBJ2-7 | TRBV7-9 | few | . | TGTGCCAGCAGCTTAGTCTCCTACGAGCAGTACTTC | CASSLVSYEQYF
TRBJ2-3 | TRBV29-1 | . | TRBD2 | TGCAGCGTTGAACTAGCGGGAGGCCCCGGGGATACGCAGTATTTT | CSVELAGGPGDTQYF
TRBJ1-2 | TRBV28 | . | . | TGTGCCAGCATGGAGGGAGGTGCCTATGGCTACACCTTC | CASMEGGAYGYTF
TRBJ1-4 | TRBV6-1 | . | . | TGTGCCAGCAGTGAGTTACCGGGGTTTAATGAAAAACTGTTTTTT | CASSELPGFNEKLFF
TRBJ2-5 | TRBV19 | many | . | TGTGCCAGTAGTCGGTTCCACCAAGAGACCCAGTACTTC | CASSRFHQETQYF
TRBJ2-2 | TRBV6-5 | few | TRBD2 | TGTGCCAGCAGCGGACTAGCCAAAGGGGAGCTGTTTTTT | CASSGLAKGELFF
TRBJ2-1 | TRBV30 | many | . | TGTGCCTGGAGTAAGGATAGCGGCGTCTACAATGAGCAGTTCTTC | CAWSKDSGVYNEQFF
TRBJ1-1 | TRBV7-2 | few | . | TGTGCCAGCAGCTTAGGGGCGGTGAACACTGAAGCTTTCTTT | CASSLGAVNTEAFF
TRBJ2-2 | TRBV18 | many | . | TGTGCCAGCTCACCATCATCCGGGGAGCTGTTTTTT | CASSPSSGELFF